This T cell receptor (beta chain) came from a study of technical replicates of blood from four donors. Data came from immunoSEQ multiplex PCR; TCRdb stores just in-frame clones and leaves some out. The repertoire holds tens of thousands of clones, more than 90% seen once, with approximately 0.4% in the top ten. The CDR3 covers 15 residues. CDR1 is SGHRS, CDR2 YFSETQ, per germline. With 7 bases clipped from V and 3 bases from J, the junction kept 12 bases outside the gene matches. The sample taken for sequencing was T cells isolated from PBMCs. The rearrangement uses TRBV5-1 and TRBJ2-5; 7 nucleotides align to TRBD2. The TCR comes from a human donor in good health. Some clones in this sample may be carry-over from other donors' samples. CDR3: CASGPRIAGEETQYF. The CDR3 DNA reads TGCGCCAGCGGACCCAGGATCGCGGGAGAAGAGACCCAGTACTTC.